This passage covers 32 T cell receptor beta chains from one sample sequenced in a study of graft-versus-host responses after intestinal transplantation. Repertoires were generated with immunoSEQ multiplex PCR, while TCRdb's copy carries only in-frame clones and drops some. The sample includes 90,000 to 150,000 clones, 90% to 95% of them seen just once. These receptors' antigens are unknown. This material consisted of unstimulated CD4+ T cells sorted from spleen or lymph node cells, taken before intestinal transplant. These receptor sequences come from a human donor who received an intestinal transplant.

CDR3 in DNA: TGTGCCAGCTCACCAGGCGGGAGGGCCCGGGGTGAGCAGTACTTC. Its translation is CASSPGGRARGEQYF. J is TRBJ2-7 and V is TRBV18; TRBD2 matches at 9 bases. Germline loops: CDR1 KGHSH, CDR2 LQKENI. The CDR3 is 15 residues long. V was clipped by 2 bases and J by 7 bases; unmatched bases: 9.

CDR3 bases: TGTGCCAGCAGCATGACAGCGAACACTGAAGCTTTCTTT. Its translation is CASSMTANTEAFF. The chain has TRBV7-3 and TRBJ1-1; TRBD1 is a possible D gene (5 bases). V dropped 5 bases and J dropped 1 base, with 8 bases sitting between them. The germline gives CDR1 SGHTA, CDR2 FQGTGA. The CDR3 extends over 13 amino acids.

The chain carries TRBV28 and TRBJ1-3; D is undetermined. The CDR3 contains 11 residues. CDR1 is MDHEN, CDR2 SYDVKM, per germline. The V end was cut by 2 bases, the J end by 8 bases, with 4 bases between. The CDR3 region has the DNA TGTGCCAGCAGTTTAAGGGACACCATATATTTT. It is translated as CASSLRDTIYF.

V is TRBV19 and J is TRBJ2-1; D might be TRBD2 (6 bases). The CDR3 is made up of 15 amino acids. Trimming stripped 5 bases from V and 0 bases from J, with 11 bases between. Germline CDR1 reads LNHDA; CDR2 reads SQIVND (reference sequence). The CDR3 coding sequence is TGTGCCAGTAGTCTCATTAGCGGCTCCTACAATGAGCAGTTCTTC. Translation: CASSLISGSYNEQFF.

V and J are TRBV27 and TRBJ2-7; D remains unclear. This CDR3 spans 15 amino acids. The V and J ends lost 4 bases and 4 bases respectively, with 17 bases between them. Germline V gene data show CDR1 as MNHEY and CDR2 as SMNVEV (reference sequence). The CDR3 is CASSSSAGPPYEQYF. Here the CDR3 DNA reads TGTGCCAGCAGTTCTTCAGCAGGACCACCTTACGAGCAGTACTTC.

The chain joins TRBV9 to TRBJ2-1, with 13 bases identical to TRBD2. Germline V CDR1 and CDR2: SGDLS, YYNGEE. Unmatched junction bases numbered 8, after V lost 4 bases and J lost 7 bases. This CDR3 is built from 16 residues. The CDR3: CASSISGTSGKNEQFF. The CDR3 DNA is TGTGCCAGCAGCATCTCCGGGACTAGCGGGAAGAATGAGCAGTTCTTC.

This sequence joins TRBV6-1 and TRBJ2-3; unclear D gene. The V end lost 3 bases, the J end lost 6 bases, and 19 bases lay between the germline ends. This CDR3 comprises 16 residues. The germline gives CDR1 MNHNS, CDR2 SASEGT. The DNA of the CDR3 is TGTGCCAGCAGTGACCCCTCAGCCCCCGCCGGGGATACGCAGTATTTT. Translated, it gives CASSDPSAPAGDTQYF.

The chain employs TRBV18 and TRBJ2-1; 8 nucleotides match TRBD1. The germline gives CDR1 KGHSH, CDR2 LQKENI. This CDR3 region has 16 residues. The ends lost 0 bases at V and 4 bases at J; junction bases unmatched: 5. The CDR3 region has the DNA TGTGCCAGCTCACCACCAACGGGACAGGCGTACAATGAGCAGTTCTTC. As protein: CASSPPTGQAYNEQFF.

This clone is a singleton in its sample. CDR3 amino acids: CASSLGTGAFNNEQYF. The CDR3 nucleotides read TGTGCCAGCAGCTTGGGGACGGGTGCATTTAACAACGAGCAGTACTTC. The V and J genes are TRBV7-6 and TRBJ2-7; D could derive from TRBD1 or TRBD2 (5 bases each). Germline CDR1 SGHVS, CDR2 FNYEAQ. The V end lost 3 bases, the J end lost 5 bases, and 20 bases lay between the germline ends. The CDR3 runs to 16 residues.

The gene calls are TRBV6-5 and TRBJ2-7; no clear D gene. The V end lost 5 bases, the J end lost 3 bases, and 11 bases lay between the germline ends. This CDR3 comprises 13 residues. Germline CDR1 reads MNHEY; CDR2 reads SVGAGI. Here the CDR3 DNA reads TGTGCCAGCAGTGAACGGTTGCTCTACGAGCAGTACTTC. Its translation is CASSERLLYEQYF.

This clone has only one observation. The V call is TRBV6-5, the J call TRBJ1-2; D remains unclear. The V and J ends lost 5 bases and 2 bases respectively, with 12 bases between them. Germline CDR1 is MNHEY and CDR2 is SVGAGI. The CDR3 has 14 amino acids. The CDR3 DNA is TGTGCCAGCAGTGAAGTCGGAGGAAACTATGGCTACACCTTC. Residues: CASSEVGGNYGYTF.

The V and J genes are TRBV20-1 and TRBJ2-1; D gene uncertain. Trimming shortened V by 5 bases and J by 4 bases, and 6 bases separated the two germline ends. CDR1 is DFQATT and CDR2 is SNEGSKA in the germline V gene (reference sequence). CDR3 length equals 11 residues. The CDR3 here is CSADGYNEQFF. The CDR3 region has the DNA TGCAGTGCTGATGGATACAATGAGCAGTTCTTC.

The chain carries TRBV6-1 and TRBJ1-1; 7 bases map to TRBD1. The germline CDR1 and CDR2 sequences are MNHNS and SASEGT. The CDR3 consists of 13 residues. After removal of 5 bases from V and 10 bases from J, the junction contained 10 bases not matched to a gene. CDR3 bases: TGTGCCAGCAGTACGGTCAGGGGGAGTAGAGCTTTCTTT. This gives the protein CASSTVRGSRAFF.

The J gene is TRBJ2-5, the V gene TRBV5-4; tentatively, D is TRBD1 or TRBD2 (6 bases each). CDR3 length: 14 amino acids. Trimming removed 4 bases from V and 5 bases from J, with 15 bases in between. CDR1 is SGHNT and CDR2 is YYREEE in the germline V gene (reference sequence). CDR3 in amino acids: CASSHHRAGETQYF. As DNA, the CDR3 is TGTGCCAGCAGCCACCACAGGGCGGGGGAGACCCAGTACTTC.

This rearrangement joins TRBV18 to TRBJ2-7; no definite D call. The CDR3 covers 18 residues. Germline CDR1 is KGHSH and CDR2 is LQKENI. V was shortened by 2 bases and J by 2 bases, with 22 bases between the two germline ends. Here the CDR3 reads CASSPIPARTEPPYEQYF. CDR3 bases: TGTGCCAGCTCACCAATTCCGGCTCGGACGGAGCCTCCCTACGAGCAGTACTTC.

This sequence joins TRBV19 and TRBJ1-2; TRBD1 is a possible D gene (5 bases). Germline V gives CDR1 LNHDA, CDR2 SQIVND (reference sequence). Trimming took 6 bases from V and 8 from J, leaving 16 bases between them. This CDR3 region has 13 residues. The CDR3 nucleotides are TGTGCCAGTAGGGGGACCGACCTATTCGGCTACACCTTC. As protein: CASRGTDLFGYTF.

This rearrangement joins TRBV6-5 to TRBJ1-5; D ambiguous. Trimming took 6 bases from V and 6 from J, leaving 12 bases between them. The V gene's germline CDR1 is MNHEY and CDR2 SVGAGI. The CDR3 has 13 residues. The DNA for the CDR3 is TGTGCCAGCAGCCTTTACCGGGGTCAGCCCCAGCATTTT. Its translation: CASSLYRGQPQHF.

This clone was observed a single time. The rearrangement links TRBV28 to TRBJ1-5; D is ambiguous. Germline V CDR1 and CDR2: MDHEN, SYDVKM. V shed 6 bases and J shed 3 bases, with 12 bases lying between them. This CDR3 has 14 amino acids. CDR3 DNA sequence: TGTGCCAGCAGGGATGGCGGTGCCAATCAGCCCCAGCATTTT. It specifies CASRDGGANQPQHF.

The chain combines TRBV30 with TRBJ1-5; no reliable D call. Germline CDR1 reads GTSNPN; CDR2 reads SVGIG (reference sequence). Between the trimmed V and J ends, which lost 0 bases and 6 bases, there was a span of 9 bases. The CDR3 is 13 amino acids. The CDR3 DNA follows: TGTGCCTGGAGTGTACTTTTTGGTCAGCCCCAGCATTTT. Protein: CAWSVLFGQPQHF.

This chain links TRBV6-1 with TRBJ2-7; 10 bases line up with TRBD2. Germline trimming cut 0 bases from V and 2 bases from J; bases unmatched to any gene: 4. This CDR3 region has 16 residues. CDR1 MNHNS and CDR2 SASEGT come from the germline V gene. The DNA of the CDR3 is TGTGCCAGCAGTGAAGCGCTTGGGACTAGCGCCTACGAGCAGTACTTC. Protein product: CASSEALGTSAYEQYF.

This chain connects TRBV5-1 to TRBJ2-7; no clear D gene. The CDR3 sequence is 14 residues long. V lost 1 base, J lost 4 bases, and 12 bases lay in between. Germline CDR1 reads SGHRS; CDR2 reads YFSETQ. CDR3 sequence: CASSLSPPPYEQYF. The CDR3 DNA follows: TGCGCCAGCAGCTTGTCCCCCCCGCCTTACGAGCAGTACTTC.

The rearrangement links TRBV7-3 to TRBJ2-3, with 12 bases fitting TRBD2. Trimming took 2 bases from V and 1 from J; bases not matched to a gene: 7. The germline V gene encodes CDR1 SGHTA and CDR2 FQGTGA. The CDR3 is 18 residues long. The CDR3 protein is CASSLGLTSGRGTDTQYF. The CDR3, as DNA: TGTGCCAGCAGCTTAGGCCTGACTAGCGGGAGAGGCACAGATACGCAGTATTTT.

This clone was detected only once. The chain couples TRBV30 to TRBJ1-1, with D maybe TRBD1 (5 bases). Germline values: CDR1 GTSNPN, CDR2 SVGIG (reference sequence). Trimming took off 6 bases at V and 1 base at J, with 15 bases between the two ends. This CDR3 is 14 amino acids long. The CDR3: CACALGGGNTEAFF. For the CDR3, the DNA is TGTGCCTGCGCCTTGGGGGGAGGGAACACTGAAGCTTTCTTT.

The chain combines TRBV6-6 with TRBJ2-4; no firm D call. Between the trimmed V and J ends, which lost 4 bases and 5 bases, there was a span of 3 bases. This CDR3 is built from 11 residues. Germline V lookup: CDR1 MNHNY, CDR2 SVGAGI (reference sequence). The CDR3 DNA follows: TGTGCCAGCAGTTCACAAAACATTCAGTACTTC. Translation gives CASSSQNIQYF.

The chain joins TRBV28 to TRBJ2-5; 7 bases match TRBD2. Judging by the DNA end, TRBJ2-7 fits better; the J call may be wrong. Germline V lookup: CDR1 MDHEN, CDR2 SYDVKM. The CDR3 has 15 residues. CDR3 sequence: CASSGSGTSIYEQYF. The CDR3 bases are TGTGCCAGCAGCGGAAGCGGGACCTCTATATACGAGCAGTACTTC.

The chain couples TRBV19 to TRBJ2-6; the D is unclear. CDR1 is LNHDA and CDR2 is SQIVND in the germline V gene (reference sequence). There are 15 residues in the CDR3. The ends were cut back, 3 bases at V and 0 bases at J, with 6 bases in the middle. The DNA of the CDR3 is TGTGCCAGTAGTATTGAGAGCTCTGGGGCCAACGTCCTGACTTTC. It codes for CASSIESSGANVLTF.

The chain couples TRBV5-1 to TRBJ2-6; no definite D call. The CDR3 sequence is 16 residues long. The ends were cut back, 4 bases at V and 2 bases at J, with 13 bases in the middle. Germline V lookup: CDR1 SGHRS, CDR2 YFSETQ. The CDR3 DNA is TGCGCCAGCAGCCTTAGCAGAAACACTGGGGCCAACGTCCTGACTTTC. This encodes CASSLSRNTGANVLTF.

The genes are TRBV9 and TRBJ1-3; D remains ambiguous. This CDR3 has 15 residues. The ends were cut back, 0 bases at V and 4 bases at J, with 11 bases in the middle. The germline gives CDR1 SGDLS, CDR2 YYNGEE. The CDR3 sequence: CASSVGITQGNTIYF. The DNA for the CDR3 is TGTGCCAGCAGCGTAGGAATCACTCAGGGAAACACCATATATTTT.

This clone was observed a single time. At one of its ends the junction is not consistent with the germline gene, which may arise from a read error. The V gene is TRBV5-1, the J gene TRBJ2-1; D not resolved. Germline V gene data show CDR1 as SGHRS and CDR2 as YFSETQ. This CDR3 is 15 amino acids long. Here the CDR3 DNA reads TGCGCCAGCGGCTTAGGTTCTCAAACCTACAATGAGCAGTTCTTC. This sequence encodes CASGLGSQTYNEQFF.

J is TRBJ2-7 and V is TRBV15, with 9 bases aligning to TRBD1. The V segment lost 1 base and the J segment 7 bases; nucleotides outside the gene matches: 8. The CDR3 sequence is 15 residues long. Germline CDR1 is LNHNV and CDR2 is YYDKDF (reference sequence). The CDR3 region has the DNA TGTGCCACCAGCAGAGGAGAGGGGACAGGGCGTGAGCAGTACTTC. The encoded protein is CATSRGEGTGREQYF.

CDR3 in amino acids: CASSYSRLAGKETQYF. CDR3 DNA: TGTGCCAGCAGTTACTCGAGACTAGCGGGAAAAGAGACCCAGTACTTC. This rearrangement joins TRBV6-5 to TRBJ2-5; 11 bases line up with TRBD2. The junction had 3 bases not matched to a gene; V was cut back by 0 bases and J by 3 bases. The CDR3 covers 16 residues. Per the germline V gene, CDR1 is MNHEY and CDR2 is SVGAGI.

The V and J genes are TRBV5-1 and TRBJ2-3, with D possibly being TRBD1 (6 bases). This CDR3 has 13 residues. CDR1 and CDR2 from the germline V gene are SGHRS and YFSETQ. Trimming removed 2 bases from V and 5 bases from J, with 9 bases in between. Written as DNA, the CDR3 is TGCGCCAGCAGCTTAACAGGGAAAGATACGCAGTATTTT. Its protein product is CASSLTGKDTQYF. The entire variable domain, with the rest obtained from reference TRBV5-1 and TRBJ2-3, is as follows: KAGVTQTPRYLIKTRGQQVTLSCSPISGHRSVSWYQQTPGQGLQFLFEYFSETQRNKGNFPGRFSGRQFSNSRSEMNVSTLELGDSALYLCASSLTGKDTQYFGPGTRLTVL.